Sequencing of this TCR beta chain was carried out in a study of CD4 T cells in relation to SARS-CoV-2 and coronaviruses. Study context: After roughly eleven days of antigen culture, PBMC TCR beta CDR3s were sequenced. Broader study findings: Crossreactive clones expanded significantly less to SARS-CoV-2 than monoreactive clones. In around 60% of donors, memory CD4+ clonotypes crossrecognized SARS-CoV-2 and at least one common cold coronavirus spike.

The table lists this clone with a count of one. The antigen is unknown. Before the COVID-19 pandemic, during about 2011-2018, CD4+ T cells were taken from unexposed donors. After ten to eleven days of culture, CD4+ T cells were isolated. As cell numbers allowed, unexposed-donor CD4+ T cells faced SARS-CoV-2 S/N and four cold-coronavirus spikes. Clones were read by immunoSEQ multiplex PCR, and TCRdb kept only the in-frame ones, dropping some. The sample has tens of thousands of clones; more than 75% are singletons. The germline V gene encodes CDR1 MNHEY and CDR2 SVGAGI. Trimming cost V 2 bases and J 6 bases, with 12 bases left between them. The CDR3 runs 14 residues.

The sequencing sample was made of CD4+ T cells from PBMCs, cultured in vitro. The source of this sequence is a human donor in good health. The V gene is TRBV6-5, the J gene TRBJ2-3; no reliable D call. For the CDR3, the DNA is TGTGCCAGCAGTTACCGGTCCGGAGAGGATACGCAGTATTTT. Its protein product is CASSYRSGEDTQYF.